The rows below give T cell receptor beta chains drawn from one sample of a study of technical replicates of blood from several donors. Assay: immunoSEQ multiplex PCR; the TCRdb copy retains only in-frame clones and omits some. The sample shows around 29,000 clones, approximately 90% of them seen only once. Sample: PBMCs. The source of these receptors is a human donor in good health. Some clones in this sample may be carry-over from other donors' samples. The CDR3 runs from the conserved cysteine through the conserved F or W. Fields, in order: J gene, clone size, D gene, V gene, CDR3 protein. A D gene is named only where the DNA matches it firmly. Where a row states a size, it is once, few, many or the class of an expanded clone; other rows omit it.

>TRBJ2-7|-|-|TRBV5-4
CASSPTGGRSYEQYF
>TRBJ1-3|-|-|TRBV10-3
CAISESENSGNTIYF
>TRBJ2-7|-|-|TRBV2
CASSLTYEQYF
>TRBJ2-6|-|-|TRBV19
CASSILGGSGANVLTF
>TRBJ1-2|-|-|TRBV16
CASSQSARRTGYTF
>TRBJ2-1|-|-|TRBV7-2
CASSLRVDEQFF
>TRBJ2-1|-|-|TRBV7-3
CASSLFGGPRKNNEQFF
>TRBJ2-7|-|TRBD1|TRBV7-9
CASSLRDRGDEQYF
>TRBJ1-2|-|TRBD1|TRBV5-4
CASGQPVGTGSGYTF
>TRBJ1-2|few|TRBD1|TRBV6-5
CASSSTGDYGYTF
>TRBJ2-1|-|-|TRBV5-1
CASSLGVSLSYNEQFF
>TRBJ2-1|-|-|TRBV15
CATSREVVGLYNEQFF
>TRBJ2-7|-|-|TRBV11-2
CASSPSSYEQYF
>TRBJ2-5|-|TRBD2|TRBV2
CASSDGRGGQETQYF
>TRBJ1-6|-|-|TRBV5-6
CASSYNRQASPLHF
>TRBJ2-7|-|TRBD2|TRBV5-1
CASSLGLAGSYEQYF
>TRBJ2-7|-|TRBD1|TRBV6-5
CASIAGTGHEQYF
>TRBJ2-7|-|TRBD1|TRBV7-6
CASSTGQLYEQYF
>TRBJ2-7|-|-|TRBV30
CAWSPGGVEQYF
>TRBJ1-5|-|-|TRBV19
CASSMVFHRGNQPQHF
>TRBJ2-1|-|-|TRBV7-3
CASSRPDSNEQFF
>TRBJ1-5|-|-|TRBV6-4
CASSDSSPGGKPQHF
>TRBJ2-7|-|-|TRBV5-6
CASSSEYEQYF
>TRBJ2-2|-|-|TRBV6-1
CASSIRTIWIGELFF
>TRBJ2-5|-|-|TRBV5-1
CASSLGLVPETQYF
>TRBJ2-7|-|-|TRBV29-1
CSVGLLGSSYEQYF
>TRBJ2-5|-|TRBD2|TRBV4-2
CASSQGPLAGIPTQYF
>TRBJ2-5|-|-|TRBV30
CAWSPSGETQYF
>TRBJ1-6|once|-|TRBV7-9
CASSLAGAYNSPLHF
>TRBJ2-7|-|-|TRBV29-1
CSVEEGGYEQYF
>TRBJ2-3|-|TRBD2|TRBV9
CASSTSGRVDTQYF
>TRBJ1-2|-|TRBD1|TRBV6-4
CASSDSTGSRGYTF
>TRBJ1-3|-|-|TRBV25-1
CASRGPGGSTGNTIYF
>TRBJ1-6|-|-|TRBV5-1
CASSLYFGGNSPLHF
>TRBJ2-3|-|-|TRBV21-1
CASSKGREGTGGLDTQYF
>TRBJ2-1|once|TRBD2|TRBV5-1
CASSLTGGPYNEQFF
>TRBJ2-3|once|TRBD1|TRBV6-1
CASSQDRVTQYF
>TRBJ2-7|-|-|TRBV29-1
CSVVAEEQYF
>TRBJ1-1|-|-|TRBV11-1
CASSLGSGEAFF
>TRBJ2-5|-|TRBD1|TRBV7-8
CASSLTGVGETQYF
>TRBJ2-7|once|TRBD2|TRBV13
CASSGLLAGGEQYF
>TRBJ2-1|few|TRBD2|TRBV9
CASATSGSLKGQFF
>TRBJ2-4|-|-|TRBV7-2
CASSEGGGSRSNIQYF
>TRBJ2-6|-|TRBD1|TRBV5-4
CASSPPGQGANSGANVLTF